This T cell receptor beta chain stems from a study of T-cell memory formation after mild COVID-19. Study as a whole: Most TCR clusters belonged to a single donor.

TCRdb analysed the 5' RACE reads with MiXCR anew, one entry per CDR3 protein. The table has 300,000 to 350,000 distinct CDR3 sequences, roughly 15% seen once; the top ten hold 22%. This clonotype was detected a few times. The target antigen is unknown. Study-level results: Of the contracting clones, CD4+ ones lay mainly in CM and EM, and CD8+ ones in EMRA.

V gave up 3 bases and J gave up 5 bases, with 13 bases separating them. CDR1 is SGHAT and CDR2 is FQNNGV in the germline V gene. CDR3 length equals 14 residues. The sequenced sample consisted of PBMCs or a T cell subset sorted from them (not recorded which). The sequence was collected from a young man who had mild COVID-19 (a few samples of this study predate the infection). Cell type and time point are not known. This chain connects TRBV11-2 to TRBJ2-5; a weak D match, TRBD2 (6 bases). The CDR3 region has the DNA TGTGCCAGCAGCTTTCGGAGGGGCCCGGAGACCCAGTACTTC. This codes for CASSFRRGPETQYF. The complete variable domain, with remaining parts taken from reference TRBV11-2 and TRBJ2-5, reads EAGVAQSPRYKIIEKRQSVAFWCNPISGHATLYWYQQILGQGPKLLIQFQNNGVVDDSQLPKDRFSAERLKGVDSTLKIQPAKLEDSAVYLCASSFRRGPETQYFGPGTRLLVL.